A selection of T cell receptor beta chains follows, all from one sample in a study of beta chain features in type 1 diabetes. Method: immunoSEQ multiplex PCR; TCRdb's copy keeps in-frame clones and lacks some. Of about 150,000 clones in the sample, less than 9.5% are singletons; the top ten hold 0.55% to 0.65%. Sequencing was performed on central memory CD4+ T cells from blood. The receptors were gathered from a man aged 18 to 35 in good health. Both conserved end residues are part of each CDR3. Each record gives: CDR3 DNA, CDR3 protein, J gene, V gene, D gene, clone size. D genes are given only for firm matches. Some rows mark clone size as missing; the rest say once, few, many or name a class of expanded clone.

TGTGCCAGCAGCTTGGATGCGGGAATGGGGTACTTC | CASSLDAGMGYF | TRBJ2-7 | TRBV5-5 | - | few
TGTGCCAGCAGCGCCCGTCCTATTGGGACAGCGAACACCGGGGAGCTGTTTTTT | CASSARPIGTANTGELFF | TRBJ2-2 | TRBV9 | TRBD1 | -
TGTGCCAGCAGCCTAAGCGGATTCCCCTTCCTCGCCTACGAGCAGTACTTC | CASSLSGFPFLAYEQYF | TRBJ2-7 | TRBV14 | - | few
TGTGCCAGCAGCGCGGATGGGACTAGCAGAGGGGAGCAGTACTTC | CASSADGTSRGEQYF | TRBJ2-7 | TRBV7-8 | TRBD2 | few
TGTGCCAGCAACGGCGGGGCCTATGGCTACACCTTC | CASNGGAYGYTF | TRBJ1-2 | TRBV6-1 | - | -
TGTGCCAGCAGCCCCGGACAGGTTCCTGAAAAACTGTTTTTT | CASSPGQVPEKLFF | TRBJ1-4 | TRBV6-5 | TRBD1 | -
TGCGCCAGCAGCTCACAGGGGGCGCAGGGGGATACGCAGTATTTT | CASSSQGAQGDTQYF | TRBJ2-3 | TRBV5-1 | TRBD1 | few
TGTGCCACCGGGACTAGCGGGGGGTCGGGGAATGAGCAGTTCTTC | CATGTSGGSGNEQFF | TRBJ2-1 | TRBV10-3 | TRBD2 | -
TGTGCCAGCAGCTTGGGGAGCGGGGGCGGGCAGTATTTT | CASSLGSGGGQYF | TRBJ2-3 | TRBV7-8 | TRBD2 | -
TGCAGCGTTGAAGGCGAGGGGACTAGCGGGGGCACAGATACGCAGTATTTT | CSVEGEGTSGGTDTQYF | TRBJ2-3 | TRBV29-1 | TRBD2 | -
TGTGCCAGCAGTTCCGGACTAGCGGGAGTCTCCTACGAGCAGTACTTC | CASSSGLAGVSYEQYF | TRBJ2-7 | TRBV27 | TRBD2 | -
TGTGCCAGCAGCGGGACAGGGAACACCGGGGAGCTGTTTTTT | CASSGTGNTGELFF | TRBJ2-2 | TRBV6-1 | TRBD1 | -
TGTGCCTGGAAGCGCAGTGTGAACACCGGGGAGCTGTTTTTT | CAWKRSVNTGELFF | TRBJ2-2 | TRBV30 | - | few
TGTGCCAGCAGCTTTGCGGGGGGGCAAGAGACCCAGTACTTC | CASSFAGGQETQYF | TRBJ2-5 | TRBV7-2 | TRBD2 | few
TGTGCCAGCAGCTTAGGTCAGGGCGACAATGAGCAGTTCTTC | CASSLGQGDNEQFF | TRBJ2-1 | TRBV7-6 | - | -
TGTGCCAGCAATCAGGGGGGCAAAAACATTCAGTACTTC | CASNQGGKNIQYF | TRBJ2-4 | TRBV28 | - | many
TGTGCCAGCAGTCGGGACTTCCAAGAGACCCAGTACTTC | CASSRDFQETQYF | TRBJ2-5 | TRBV27 | - | few
TGCGCCAGCAGCCAAGGGGACAGCTCCGGGGCCAACGTCCTGACTTTC | CASSQGDSSGANVLTF | TRBJ2-6 | TRBV5-1 | TRBD1 | few
TGTGCCAGTAGTGTCTCCGGGGACAGACGAAACCTAATGGGCTACACCTTC | CASSVSGDRRNLMGYTF | TRBJ1-2 | TRBV19 | TRBD1 | -
TGTGCCTGGAGTGCCCTAGGGGGTGGTGGAAACACCATATATTTT | CAWSALGGGGNTIYF | TRBJ1-3 | TRBV30 | - | -
TGTGCCAGCAGCCAAGATATCTCCTACAATGAGCAGTTCTTC | CASSQDISYNEQFF | TRBJ2-1 | TRBV14 | - | many
TGTGCCAGCAGCTTGGGACAGGGGAACTATGGCTACACCTTC | CASSLGQGNYGYTF | TRBJ1-2 | TRBV7-9 | TRBD1 | few
TGCGCCAGCAGCTTCACAGGGCCAGAGACCCAGTACTTC | CASSFTGPETQYF | TRBJ2-5 | TRBV5-1 | - | few
TGTGCCAGCAGCTTGCGCCAGGGTATCGACGAGCAGTACTTC | CASSLRQGIDEQYF | TRBJ2-7 | TRBV5-5 | - | few
TGTGCCAGCAGTTTAGTCCACACCTACGAGCAGTACTTC | CASSLVHTYEQYF | TRBJ2-7 | TRBV28 | - | few
TGTGCCAGCTCACCAGTTCTTGTAGTGGCGGGCGGTAGCAATCAGCCCCAGCATTTT | CASSPVLVVAGGSNQPQHF | TRBJ1-5 | TRBV18 | - | -
TGTGCCAGCAGCCGGGACAGCTCTGGAAACACCATATATTTT | CASSRDSSGNTIYF | TRBJ1-3 | TRBV4-2 | TRBD1 | -
TGTGCCAGCAGTGGCTCCAGCGGGAGCTACGAGCAGTACTTC | CASSGSSGSYEQYF | TRBJ2-7 | TRBV6-6 | TRBD2 | -
TGTGCCAGCATTCCCGGACAGGGAAATAGGGAGCTGTTTTTT | CASIPGQGNRELFF | TRBJ2-2 | TRBV6-1 | TRBD1 | few
TGTGCCAGCAGAGCCCCGGGCTACGAGCAGTACTTC | CASRAPGYEQYF | TRBJ2-7 | TRBV28 | - | many
TGTGCCAGTAGTATCCGACTAGCGGGGATCACAGATACGCAGTATTTT | CASSIRLAGITDTQYF | TRBJ2-3 | TRBV19 | TRBD2 | once
TGTGCCAGCAGCTTGCCCCTAGGGGGGGGAACGAACACCGGGGAGCTGTTTTTT | CASSLPLGGGTNTGELFF | TRBJ2-2 | TRBV7-2 | - | -
TGCGCCAGCAGGGGACTTGGGAACGGTGGCTACACCTTC | CASRGLGNGGYTF | TRBJ1-2 | TRBV23-1 | - | -
TGTGCCTGGACTAAGGGGCTAAATGAAAAACTGTTTTTT | CAWTKGLNEKLFF | TRBJ1-4 | TRBV30 | - | few
TGCGCCAGCAGCTCGGCAGGGGATTGGGAGACCCAGTACTTC | CASSSAGDWETQYF | TRBJ2-5 | TRBV5-1 | - | few
TGTGCCAGCAGCCCTTCCGGGGGCTATGGCTACACCTTC | CASSPSGGYGYTF | TRBJ1-2 | TRBV27 | - | -
TGTGCCAGCACTACAATAGGGAGGGCCTTCTCCGAGCAGTACTTC | CASTTIGRAFSEQYF | TRBJ2-7 | TRBV28 | TRBD2 | -
TGTGCCAGCAGCCACCTCAGGGGTGAGGGCTACACCTTC | CASSHLRGEGYTF | TRBJ1-2 | TRBV5-4 | - | few
TGTGCCAGCAGCCCAGGGGATGAGGGGAATGAGCAGTTCTTC | CASSPGDEGNEQFF | TRBJ2-1 | TRBV9 | - | few
TGTGCCAGCAGCCATGGGACTACCGATACGCAGTATTTT | CASSHGTTDTQYF | TRBJ2-3 | TRBV4-2 | TRBD2 | few
TGTGCCAGCAGCTCCCGGAACCGGGACAGAAGAAATGAGCAGTTCTTC | CASSSRNRDRRNEQFF | TRBJ2-1 | TRBV7-2 | TRBD1 | few
TGCGCCAGCAGCCTGTTGGGCAGGGGGCGGGACGAGCAGTACTTC | CASSLLGRGRDEQYF | TRBJ2-7 | TRBV5-1 | TRBD1 | few
TGTGCCAGCAGCCCGGGGGGGCGCACCTATGGCTACACCTTC | CASSPGGRTYGYTF | TRBJ1-2 | TRBV11-2 | - | few
TGCGCCAGCAGCCAAGCGACCTCCGGGACTCCAAGTACGCAGTATTTT | CASSQATSGTPSTQYF | TRBJ2-3 | TRBV4-1 | - | few
TGTGCCAGCAGCCCTAGCGGGGGGACTAGCACAGATACGCAGTATTTT | CASSPSGGTSTDTQYF | TRBJ2-3 | TRBV5-4 | TRBD2 | -
TGCGCCAGCTGGGACAGGGGAGGCCAAGAGACCCAGTACTTC | CASWDRGGQETQYF | TRBJ2-5 | TRBV5-1 | TRBD1 | -